These T cell receptor beta chains were read from a single sample in a study of T cell responses to AZD1222 COVID-19 vaccine. Here immunoSEQ multiplex PCR was the method, and the copy in TCRdb shows in-frame clones only, minus some. Of approximately 160,000 clones in the sample, about nine tenths were seen once. The input for sequencing was peripheral blood, taken on day 0 of AZD1222 vaccination. The receptor set was obtained from an adult in good health. CDR3s include the opening cysteine and the closing phenylalanine or tryptophan. The D gene is left open where the match is weak. Rows may omit the clone size; those that give it use once, few, many or a size class.

clone_size j_call d_call v_call cdr3_nt cdr3_aa
. TRBJ1-2 . TRBV6-5 TGTGCCAGCAGAGGGGGGGGTTCGGACTATGGCTACACCTTC CASRGGGSDYGYTF
. TRBJ2-7 . TRBV11-3 TGTGCCAGCAGCTTCTTCCCCGGGGCCCGGGCGATCTACGAGCAGTACTTC CASSFFPGARAIYEQYF
once TRBJ2-1 TRBD2 TRBV9 TGTGCCAGCAGCGTAGTGGGGAGGGGCTCCTACAATGAGCAGTTCTTC CASSVVGRGSYNEQFF
. TRBJ2-5 . TRBV5-6 TGTGCCAGCAGCCTACAGGGAAGGGACCAGTACTTC CASSLQGRDQYF
. TRBJ2-2 . TRBV9 TGTGCCAGCAGCCTAGAAGGGGAGCTGTTTTTT CASSLEGELFF
once TRBJ1-4 . TRBV7-9 TGTGCCAGCAGCCACCCCCGACAGGATGAAAAACTGTTTTTT CASSHPRQDEKLFF
. TRBJ1-1 . TRBV24-1 TGTGCCACCAGTCAGGGGTCCCTGAACGCTGAAGCTTTCTTT CATSQGSLNAEAFF
. TRBJ2-3 . TRBV7-8 TGTGCCAGCAGCTCATTCACGGTTGGATCTCCGGGTTTT CASSSFTVGSPGF
. TRBJ1-2 TRBD1 TRBV20-1 TGCAGTGCTACAGGGGGTTATGGCTACACCTTC CSATGGYGYTF
. TRBJ1-1 . TRBV27 TGTGCCAGCAGTTTTTGGGGGCGGACTGAAGCTTTCTTT CASSFWGRTEAFF
. TRBJ2-1 . TRBV11-3 TGTGCCAGCAGCTTCGGGGCGGGATACAATGAGCAGTTCTTC CASSFGAGYNEQFF
. TRBJ1-1 . TRBV10-3 TGTGCCATCAGCCCTACAGGGTCTTGGACTGAAGCTTTCTTT CAISPTGSWTEAFF
. TRBJ1-5 . TRBV7-8 TGTGCCAGCAGCCAATTCCCTTTGGGCAATCAGCCCCAGCATTTT CASSQFPLGNQPQHF
. TRBJ1-6 TRBD1 TRBV3-1/TRBV3-2 TGTGCCAGCAGCCACGGGACAGGGCATAATTCACCCCTCCACTTT CASSHGTGHNSPLHF
. TRBJ2-5 . TRBV2 TGTGCCAGCAGTCTGGGGGGATGGGAGACCCAGTACTTC CASSLGGWETQYF
. TRBJ1-2 . TRBV29-1 TGCAGCGTTGCGGAGGTACAGGGAAGTGGCTACACCTTC CSVAEVQGSGYTF
. TRBJ2-5 TRBD1 TRBV23-1 TGCGCCAGCAGTCAATCGAGCTGGGCGACAGGGGACCAAGAGACCCAGTACTTC CASSQSSWATGDQETQYF
. TRBJ1-1 . TRBV3-1/TRBV3-2 TGTGCCAGCAGCCGAAACCTTGGGGACACTGAAGCTTTCTTT CASSRNLGDTEAFF